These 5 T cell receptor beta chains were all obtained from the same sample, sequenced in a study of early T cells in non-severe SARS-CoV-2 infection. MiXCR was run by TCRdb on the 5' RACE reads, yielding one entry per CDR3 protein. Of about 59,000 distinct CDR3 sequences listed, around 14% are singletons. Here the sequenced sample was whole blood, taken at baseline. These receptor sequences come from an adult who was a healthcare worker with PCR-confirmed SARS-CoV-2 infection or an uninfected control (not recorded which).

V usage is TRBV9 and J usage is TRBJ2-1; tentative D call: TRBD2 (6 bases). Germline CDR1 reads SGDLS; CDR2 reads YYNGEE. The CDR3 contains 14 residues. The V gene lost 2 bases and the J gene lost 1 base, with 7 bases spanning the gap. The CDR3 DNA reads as TGTGCCAGCAGCGTCAGCGGGTCCTACAATGAGCAGTTCTTC. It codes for CASSVSGSYNEQFF. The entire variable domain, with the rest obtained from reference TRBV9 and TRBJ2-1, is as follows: DSGVTQTPKHLITATGQRVTLRCSPRSGDLSVYWYQQSLDQGLQFLIQYYNGEERAKGNILERFSAQQFPDLHSELNLSSLELGDSALYFCASSVSGSYNEQFFGPGTRLTVL.

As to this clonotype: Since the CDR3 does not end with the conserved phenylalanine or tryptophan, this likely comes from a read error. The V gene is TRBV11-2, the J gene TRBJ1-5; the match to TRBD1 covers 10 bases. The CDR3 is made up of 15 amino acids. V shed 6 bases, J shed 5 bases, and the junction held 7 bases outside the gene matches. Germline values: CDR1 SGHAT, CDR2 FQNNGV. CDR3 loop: CASRAGQGGDQPQHS. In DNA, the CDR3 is TGTGCCAGCAGAGCAGGACAGGGGGGGGATCAGCCCCAGCATTCT.

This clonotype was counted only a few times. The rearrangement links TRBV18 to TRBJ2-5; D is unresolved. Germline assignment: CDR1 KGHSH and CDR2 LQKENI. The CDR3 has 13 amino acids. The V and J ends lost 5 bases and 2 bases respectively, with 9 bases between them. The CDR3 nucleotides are TGTGCCAGCTCATCTAGGATACAAGAGACCCAGTACTTC. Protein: CASSSRIQETQYF.

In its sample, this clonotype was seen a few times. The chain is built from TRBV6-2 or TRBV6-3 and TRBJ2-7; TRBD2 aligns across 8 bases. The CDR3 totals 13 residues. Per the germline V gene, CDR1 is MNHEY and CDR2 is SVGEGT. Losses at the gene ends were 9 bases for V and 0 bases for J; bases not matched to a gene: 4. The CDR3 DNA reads TGTGCCAGTAGCGGGGCGACCTCCTACGAGCAGTACTTC. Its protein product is CASSGATSYEQYF.

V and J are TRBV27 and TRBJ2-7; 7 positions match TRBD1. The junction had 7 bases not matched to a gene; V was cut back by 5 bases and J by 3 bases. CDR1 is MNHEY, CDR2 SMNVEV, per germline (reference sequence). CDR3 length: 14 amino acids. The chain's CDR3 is CASSMTGLLYEQYF. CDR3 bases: TGTGCCAGCAGTATGACAGGGCTCCTCTACGAGCAGTACTTC.